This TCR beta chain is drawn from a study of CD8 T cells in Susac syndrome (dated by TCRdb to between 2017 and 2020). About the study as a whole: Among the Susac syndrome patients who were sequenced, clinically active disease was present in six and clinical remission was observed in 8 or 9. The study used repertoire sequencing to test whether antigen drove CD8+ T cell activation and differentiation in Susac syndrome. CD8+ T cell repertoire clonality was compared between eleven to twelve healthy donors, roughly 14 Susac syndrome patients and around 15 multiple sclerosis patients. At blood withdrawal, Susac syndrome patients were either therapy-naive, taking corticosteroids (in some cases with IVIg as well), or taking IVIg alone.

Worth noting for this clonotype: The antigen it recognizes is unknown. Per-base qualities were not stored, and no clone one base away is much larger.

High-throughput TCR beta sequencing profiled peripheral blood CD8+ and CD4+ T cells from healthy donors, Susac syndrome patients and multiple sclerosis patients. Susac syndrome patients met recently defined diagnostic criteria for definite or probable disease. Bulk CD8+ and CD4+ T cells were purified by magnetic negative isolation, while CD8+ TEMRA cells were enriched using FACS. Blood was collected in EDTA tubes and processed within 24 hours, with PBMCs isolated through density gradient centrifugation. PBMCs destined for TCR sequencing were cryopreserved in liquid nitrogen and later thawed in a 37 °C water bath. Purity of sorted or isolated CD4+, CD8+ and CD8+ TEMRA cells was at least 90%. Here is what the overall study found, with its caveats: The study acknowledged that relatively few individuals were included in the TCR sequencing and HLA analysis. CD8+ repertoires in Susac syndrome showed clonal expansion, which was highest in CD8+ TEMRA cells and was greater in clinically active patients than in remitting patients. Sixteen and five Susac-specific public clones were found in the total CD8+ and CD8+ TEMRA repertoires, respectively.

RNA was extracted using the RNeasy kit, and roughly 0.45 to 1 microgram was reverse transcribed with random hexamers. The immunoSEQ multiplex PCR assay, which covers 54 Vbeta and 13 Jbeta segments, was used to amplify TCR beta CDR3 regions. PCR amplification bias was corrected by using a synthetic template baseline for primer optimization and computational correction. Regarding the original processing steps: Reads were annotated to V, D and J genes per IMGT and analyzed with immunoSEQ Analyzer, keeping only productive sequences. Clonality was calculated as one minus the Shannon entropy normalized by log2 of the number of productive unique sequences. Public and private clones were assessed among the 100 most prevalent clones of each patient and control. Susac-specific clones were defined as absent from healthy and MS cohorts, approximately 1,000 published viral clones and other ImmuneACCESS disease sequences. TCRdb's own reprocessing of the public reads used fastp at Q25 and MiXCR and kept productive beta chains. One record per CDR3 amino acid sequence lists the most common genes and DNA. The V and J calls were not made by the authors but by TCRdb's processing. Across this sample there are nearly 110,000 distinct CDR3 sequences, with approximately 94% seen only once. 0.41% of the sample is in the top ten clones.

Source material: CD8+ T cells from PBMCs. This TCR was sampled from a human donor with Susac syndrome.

The CDR3 reads as follows: CASSSGPLEQYF. The DNA sequence follows: TGTGCCAGCAGCTCGGGACCCCTCGAGCAGTACTTC. The rearrangement combines TRBV5-4 with TRBJ2-7; the D gene is perhaps TRBD1 or TRBD2, each of them matching over 5 bases. Trimming removed 3 bases from V and 6 bases from J, leaving 10 bases between the germline ends. Reading from cysteine to phenylalanine, the CDR3 counts 12 amino acids. CDR3 DNA only is kept here, 36 bases in frame from base 1. As encoded in the germline V gene (reference sequence), CDR1 is SGHNT while CDR2 is YYREEE. With the rest looked up from the reference TRBV5-4 and TRBJ2-7 genes rather than sequenced, the full variable domain is ETGVTQSPTHLIKTRGQQVTLRCSSQSGHNTVSWYQQALGQGPQFIFQYYREEENGRGNFPPRFSGLQFPNYSSELNVNALELDDSALYLCASSSGPLEQYFGPGTRLTVT.